This passage covers 28 T cell receptor beta chains from one sample sequenced in a study of blood T cells in healthy people across ages. The second PCR ran roughly 6 to 12 cycles with a sample-barcoded 5' primer and J-beta primers. One entry per CDR3 protein, called by TCRdb with MiXCR from the 5' RACE reads. The sample includes hundreds of thousands of distinct CDR3 sequences, around a fifth of them seen just once. Sample: blood. Every receptor here comes from a man between 65 and 85 years old in good health.

V is TRBV5-6 and J is TRBJ2-7, with 8 bases lining up with TRBD2. J lost 2 bases, V lost 3 bases, and 10 bases had no gene match. Per germline, CDR1 SGHDT and CDR2 YYEEEE. The CDR3 runs 16 residues. The CDR3 protein is CASSSRLKRGTYEQYF. The CDR3 DNA follows: TGTGCCAGCAGCTCACGACTCAAGCGGGGGACCTACGAGCAGTACTTC.

CDR3 DNA: TGTGCCAGCAGCTTGGGTTCCCGGGAGAACATCTACAATGAGCAGTTCTTC. Amino acid sequence: CASSLGSRENIYNEQFF. J is TRBJ2-1 and V is TRBV3-1; TRBD2 is a possible D gene (6 bases). Germline CDR1 and CDR2: LGHDT and YNNKEL (reference sequence). The V end lost 5 bases, the J end lost 3 bases, and 20 bases lay between the germline ends. The CDR3 spans 17 residues.

This chain links TRBV19 with TRBJ2-2; unclear D gene. CDR1 and CDR2 (germline): LNHDA, SQIVND (reference sequence). V dropped 5 bases and J dropped 4 bases, with 8 bases sitting between them. CDR3 length: 13 amino acids. CDR3 loop: CASSGWPTGELFF. In nucleotides, the CDR3 is TGTGCCAGTAGTGGCTGGCCCACCGGGGAGCTGTTTTTT.

The genes are TRBV18 and TRBJ2-1; 8 bases agree with TRBD2. V was pared by 3 bases and J by 6 bases, with 10 bases of the junction left unmatched. CDR1 is KGHSH, CDR2 LQKENI, per germline. This CDR3 is 16 amino acids long. The CDR3 region is CASSPGGAHLSNEQFF. The DNA of the CDR3 is TGTGCCAGCTCACCCGGGGGGGCGCATTTAAGCAATGAGCAGTTCTTC.

In this sample, this clonotype turned up a few times. The chain is built from TRBV5-1 and TRBJ2-3, with D possibly being TRBD2 (5 bases). Trimming took off 4 bases at V and 4 bases at J, with 13 bases between the two ends. The germline V gene has CDR1 SGHRS and CDR2 YFSETQ. The length of the CDR3 is 14 residues. CDR3 DNA sequence: TGCGCCAGCAGCACCGAGGACGGGGCAGATACGCAGTATTTT. Amino acids: CASSTEDGADTQYF. Drawing the rest from reference TRBV5-1 and TRBJ2-3, the complete variable domain is KAGVTQTPRYLIKTRGQQVTLSCSPISGHRSVSWYQQTPGQGLQFLFEYFSETQRNKGNFPGRFSGRQFSNSRSEMNVSTLELGDSALYLCASSTEDGADTQYFGPGTRLTVL.

This clonotype was recorded a few times. This chain connects TRBV20-1 to TRBJ2-7; D call uncertain. The CDR3 runs to 13 residues. With 6 bases removed from V and 0 bases from J, the gap between germline ends came to 12 bases. In germline, CDR1 is DFQATT, CDR2 SNEGSKA (reference sequence). The chain's CDR3 is CSAKAASSYEQYF. The DNA for the CDR3 is TGCAGTGCCAAGGCGGCCTCCTCCTACGAGCAGTACTTC.

This clonotype was detected many times. V gene TRBV20-1 combines with J gene TRBJ2-1; D remains ambiguous. The V and J ends lost 4 bases and 1 base respectively, with 11 bases between them. The CDR3 has 14 residues. Germline V gene lookup returns CDR1 DFQATT and CDR2 SNEGSKA (reference sequence). The CDR3 bases are TGCAGTGCTATGACTCGCTCTTCCTACAATGAGCAGTTCTTC. Protein: CSAMTRSSYNEQFF.

The J gene is TRBJ2-5, the V gene TRBV29-1; D is uncertain. The assigned J gene may be wrong: the sequence end matches TRBJ2-1 better. The CDR3 loop spans 12 amino acids. Germline V CDR1 and CDR2: SQVTM, ANQGSEA. In nucleotides, the CDR3 is TGCAGCGTTGAAGATGATGCAACCGAGCAGTTCTTC. The encoded protein is CSVEDDATEQFF.

This clonotype was counted only a few times. The rearrangement joins TRBV20-1 to TRBJ1-6; no clear D. Trimming took off 0 bases at V and 5 bases at J, with 11 bases between the two ends. CDR1 is DFQATT and CDR2 is SNEGSKA in the germline V gene (reference sequence). This CDR3 region has 15 residues. CDR3 nucleotides: TGCAGTGCTAGAGACGGGCCGGGGAATAATTCACCCCTCCACTTT. Residues: CSARDGPGNNSPLHF.

The chain is built from TRBV12-3 or TRBV12-4 and TRBJ2-1; 7 bases are shared with TRBD2. V was pared by 5 bases and J by 2 bases, with 6 bases of the junction left unmatched. The CDR3 length is 15 residues. As DNA, the CDR3 is TGTGCCAGCAGTAAAAGGCTAGCGGCCTACAATGAGCAGTTCTTC. Its protein is CASSKRLAAYNEQFF.

The chain employs TRBV5-1 and TRBJ1-1, with D possibly TRBD1 on 5 matching bases. V was pared by 4 bases and J by 6 bases, with 16 bases between. This CDR3 has 14 amino acids. The germline CDR1 and CDR2 sequences are SGHRS and YFSETQ. The CDR3 protein is CASSRDPVGSEAFF. The CDR3 coding sequence is TGCGCCAGCAGCAGGGACCCAGTGGGCTCTGAAGCTTTCTTT.

The genes are TRBV18 and TRBJ1-1; D gene unclear. Germline V gene sequence: CDR1 KGHSH, CDR2 LQKENI. V gave up 2 bases and J gave up 1 base, with 5 bases separating them. The CDR3 contains 13 residues. CDR3 DNA sequence: TGTGCCAGCTCACCATGGGCGAACACTGAAGCTTTCTTT. Protein sequence: CASSPWANTEAFF.

This clonotype appeared a few times. The rearrangement joins TRBV5-6 to TRBJ2-2; a possible D gene is TRBD2 (6 bases). Germline CDR1 and CDR2: SGHDT and YYEEEE. This CDR3 is 15 amino acids long. Trimming stripped 4 bases from V and 4 bases from J, with 14 bases between. The CDR3 sequence is CASSARDSLTGELFF. CDR3 sequence (DNA): TGTGCCAGCAGCGCTCGGGACTCCCTCACCGGGGAGCTGTTTTTT.

Worth noting for this clonotype: The final CDR3 position lacks the conserved phenylalanine or tryptophan, pointing to a likely read error. This sequence joins TRBV5-1 and TRBJ2-6; D remains unclear. The CDR3 runs to 15 residues. Trimming pared 4 bases from V and 2 bases from J, leaving 10 bases between. Germline assignment: CDR1 SGHRS and CDR2 YFSETQ. In DNA form, the CDR3 reads TGCGCCAGCAGCCTTGGGCAGGCTGGGGCCAACGTCCTGACTATC. As protein: CASSLGQAGANVLTI.

The V gene is TRBV4-3, the J gene TRBJ1-1; possibly TRBD1 for D (6 bases). This CDR3 spans 15 amino acids. Germline loops: CDR1 LGHNA, CDR2 YSLEER. Trimming removed 4 bases from V and 4 bases from J, with 16 bases in between. CDR3 nucleotides: TGCGCCAGCAGCCCGGGGCGGGGGGCAAGCACTGAAGCTTTCTTT. It encodes CASSPGRGASTEAFF.

This clonotype has ten or more counts. DNA of the CDR3: TGCAGTCACACTAGCGGGAGAGGGAATGAGCAGTTCTTC. This translates into CSHTSGRGNEQFF. The chain links TRBV20-1 to TRBJ2-5, with 11 positions matching TRBD2. TRBJ2-1 explains the end of the DNA better; the J call may be wrong. Per germline, CDR1 DFQATT and CDR2 SNEGSKA (reference sequence). CDR3 size: 13 residues.

V is TRBV4-3 and J is TRBJ2-5, with 10 bases aligning to TRBD2. The end of the DNA fits TRBJ2-7 better, so the J call may be wrong. The CDR3 is 15 residues long. Per the germline V gene, CDR1 is LGHNA and CDR2 is YSLEER. The CDR3 DNA is TGCGCCAGCAGCCAAACTAGCGGGATATGGAGCGAGCAGTACTTC. It is translated as CASSQTSGIWSEQYF.

This clonotype was recorded at least ten times. The chain recombines TRBV9 with TRBJ2-5; 8 nucleotides match TRBD2. Trimming took 4 bases from V and 4 from J; bases not matched to a gene: 9. The CDR3 contains 15 residues. Germline V gives CDR1 SGDLS, CDR2 YYNGEE. The CDR3 DNA reads as TGTGCCAGCAGCTTCTCAGCGGGAGTGGGAGAGACCCAGTACTTC. Protein sequence: CASSFSAGVGETQYF.

This clonotype was found a few times. The gene calls are TRBV12-3 or TRBV12-4 and TRBJ2-2, with 9 bases identical to TRBD1. Trimming took 6 bases from V and 6 from J; bases not matched to a gene: 5. CDR3 size: 14 residues. CDR3 coding DNA: TGTGCCAGCAGGGGACAGGGACCCTCCGGGGAGCTGTTTTTT. As protein: CASRGQGPSGELFF.

This clonotype has only a few counts. This chain joins TRBV28 and TRBJ1-5; 9 bases align to TRBD1. The CDR3 runs to 16 residues. J gave up 3 bases and V 6 bases, and 9 bases lay outside the gene matches. The germline gives CDR1 MDHEN, CDR2 SYDVKM. This CDR3 is CASRSRDRVNNQPQHF. Written as DNA, the CDR3 is TGTGCCAGCAGGAGCCGGGACAGGGTTAACAATCAGCCCCAGCATTTT.

A few counts support this clonotype. CDR3 sequence (DNA): TGTGCCAGCAGTAGCAACCGAGGTTCCTACAATGAGCAGTTCTTC. Translation: CASSSNRGSYNEQFF. The V call is TRBV6-6, the J call TRBJ2-5, with no clear D. The J call may not be correct, given that the DNA end is closer to TRBJ2-1. This CDR3 is 15 amino acids long. Germline V gene data show CDR1 as MNHNY and CDR2 as SVGAGI (reference sequence).

The gene calls are TRBV20-1 and TRBJ2-1, with 12 bases that match TRBD2. This CDR3 has 17 residues. The V segment lost 5 bases and the J segment 0 bases; nucleotides outside the gene matches: 8. In germline, CDR1 is DFQATT, CDR2 SNEGSKA (reference sequence). The CDR3 DNA sequence: TGCAGTGCTCTGAGGACTAGCGGGAAGAGCTCCTACAATGAGCAGTTCTTC. Amino acids: CSALRTSGKSSYNEQFF.

The V call is TRBV24-1, the J call TRBJ2-3; TRBD1 matches at 9 bases. Trimming at V came to 3 bases and at J to 0 bases, leaving 6 bases not matched to a gene. Germline CDR1 and CDR2: KGHDR and SFDVKD. The CDR3 is 17 amino acids. The CDR3 sequence is CATSDPGQGPSTDTQYF. The DNA for the CDR3 is TGTGCCACCAGTGATCCCGGACAGGGGCCTAGCACAGATACGCAGTATTTT.

The V gene is TRBV6-2 or TRBV6-3, the J gene TRBJ1-6; 9 positions agree with TRBD1. The CDR3 loop spans 15 amino acids. The ends lost 4 bases at V and 7 bases at J; junction bases unmatched: 5. Germline assignment: CDR1 MNHEY and CDR2 SVGEGT. The CDR3 protein is CASSSLGQGNSPLHF. CDR3 nucleotide sequence: TGTGCCAGCAGTTCACTCGGACAGGGGAATTCACCCCTCCACTTT.

This clonotype was seen a handful of times. This chain connects TRBV3-1 to TRBJ2-5; 9 bases map to TRBD1. This CDR3 has 15 amino acids. The J segment lost 8 bases and the V segment lost 4 bases, leaving 11 bases of the junction unmatched. Germline values: CDR1 LGHDT, CDR2 YNNKEL (reference sequence). CDR3 region: CASSPRDRVMDTQYF. CDR3 nucleotides: TGTGCCAGCAGCCCTCGGGACAGGGTTATGGATACCCAGTACTTC.

The chain couples TRBV29-1 to TRBJ2-7; tentative D call: TRBD1 (6 bases). The germline V gene has CDR1 SQVTM and CDR2 ANQGSEA. The CDR3 sequence is 12 residues long. The germline V and J ends were trimmed by 7 bases and 2 bases, with 12 bases remaining between them. This chain's CDR3 is CSAGDNAYEQYF. CDR3 nucleotides: TGCAGCGCTGGGGACAACGCCTACGAGCAGTACTTC.

This clonotype occurred once. V usage is TRBV7-3 and J usage is TRBJ2-2; 9 bases fit TRBD1. V dropped 8 bases and J dropped 4; count of bases not matched to a gene: 14. Germline V CDR1 and CDR2: SGHTA, FQGTGA. The CDR3 extends over 17 amino acids. This chain's CDR3 is CASGSPFGTGSTGELFF. The CDR3 nucleotides are TGTGCCAGCGGGTCGCCATTCGGGACAGGGAGCACCGGGGAGCTGTTTTTT.

The CDR3 DNA reads TGTGCCAGCAGTTTATTGACCCCTCCCCACGAGCAGTACTTC. Translated, it gives CASSLLTPPHEQYF. The genes are TRBV27 and TRBJ2-7; the D is unclear. Trimming stripped 1 base from V and 5 bases from J, with 12 bases between. The V gene's germline CDR1 is MNHEY and CDR2 SMNVEV (reference sequence). The CDR3 contains 14 residues.